Shown below are 4 T cell receptor beta chains from a single sample sequenced in a study of shared clonotypes between healthy human individuals. The table came from immunoSEQ multiplex PCR; TCRdb's copy has only in-frame clones and leaves some out. The table lists around 1,900,000 clones, approximately 92% of them singletons, with under 2% in the top ten. In the naive CD8 group, cells lacked CD45RO and were positively selected for CCR7, so terminally differentiated effector memory CD45RA+ cells were left out. The sample taken for sequencing was naive CD8+ T cells from PBMCs. The receptors stem from a young man in good health. Some clones in this sample may be carry-over from other donors' samples.

The chain uses TRBV30 and TRBJ2-2; D remains ambiguous. Germline CDR1 GTSNPN, CDR2 SVGIG (reference sequence). CDR3 size: 10 residues. Trimming removed 5 bases from V and 4 bases from J, with 2 bases in between. CDR3 sequence (DNA): TGTGCCTGGTCCACCGGGGAGCTGTTTTTT. This translates into CAWSTGELFF.

This chain joins TRBV7-9 and TRBJ1-2; D is possibly TRBD1 (6 bases). The CDR3 has 12 residues. Trimming took 0 bases from V and 14 from J, leaving 13 bases between them. CDR1 is SEHNR and CDR2 is FQNEAQ in the germline V gene (reference sequence). In DNA form, the CDR3 reads TGTGCCAGCAGCTTAGCGCTGGGGGCTGAGACCTTC. Amino acids: CASSLALGAETF.

V gene TRBV7-9 combines with J gene TRBJ2-2; tentative D call: TRBD1 (5 bases). Trimming took 4 bases from V and 5 from J, leaving 14 bases between them. The CDR3 consists of 15 residues. The V gene's germline CDR1 is SEHNR and CDR2 FQNEAQ (reference sequence). The CDR3 DNA reads as TGTGCCAGCAGCTCCAGGGCAAAGATAACCGGGGAGCTGTTTTTT. Amino acid sequence: CASSSRAKITGELFF. The full variable domain, with the rest looked up from reference TRBV7-9 and TRBJ2-2, is DTGVSQNPRHKITKRGQNVTFRCDPISEHNRLYWYRQTLGQGPEFLTYFQNEAQLEKSRLLSDRFSAERPKGSFSTLEIQRTEQGDSAMYLCASSSRAKITGELFFGEGSRLTVL.

The chain joins TRBV7-8 to TRBJ2-3; a weak D match, TRBD2 (7 bases). Trimming stripped 2 bases from V and 4 bases from J, with 10 bases between. Germline CDR1 SGHVS, CDR2 FQNEAQ. The CDR3 totals 14 residues. CDR3 sequence reads: CASSLWGGPDTQYF. The CDR3 bases are TGTGCCAGCAGCTTATGGGGGGGCCCAGATACGCAGTATTTT.